The 19 T cell receptor beta chains below all came from one sample that was sequenced in a study of tumor and adjacent non-tumor tissue in lung cancer (dated by TCRdb to between 2017 and 2018). Libraries were made using multiplex PCR. The instrument given in TCRdb is Illumina HiSeq 2500. TCRbeta libraries were built by three rounds of nested PCR using primers (Table S4), following protocols modified from ARM-PCR. Clones were called with MiXCR by TCRdb after fastp trimmed the public reads at Q25, and only in-frame beta chains were retained. When rows share a CDR3 protein, they turn into one entry using the most common DNA and genes. The sample table holds around 80,000 distinct CDR3 sequences, of which 76% were seen once. The ten biggest clones cover approximately 40% of the sample. RNA was isolated from bulk unsorted tissue, and RNA quality was assessed with a NanoDrop ND-1000 and an Agilent 2100. Normal lung samples were distant non-tumor tissue taken more than 3 cm from the tumor edge.

Specimen: distant non-tumor lung tissue. The receptors originated from a man in his 70s with non-small cell lung cancer.

A remark on this clonotype: Relative to the germline gene, one junction end is altered; a read error may explain this. The chain combines TRBV12-5 with TRBJ1-5, with D hard to call. CDR1 LGHNT and CDR2 FRNRAP come from the germline V gene. This CDR3 is built from 13 residues. The CDR3 coding sequence is TGTGCTAGTGATTTTGTCAGAAATCAGCCCCAGCACTTT. This codes for CASDFVRNQPQHF. The whole variable domain, filled in from reference TRBV12-5 and TRBJ1-5, reads DARVTQTPRHKVTEMGQEVTMRCQPILGHNTVFWYRQTMMQGLELLAYFRNRAPLDDSGMPKDRFSAEMPDATLATLKIQPSEPRDSAVYFCASDFVRNQPQHFGDGTRLSIL.

About this clonotype: An end of the junction does not agree with germline; a read error may underlie this. V and J are TRBV11-2 and TRBJ2-7; D is possibly TRBD1 (5 bases). The germline V gene encodes CDR1 SGHAT and CDR2 FQNNGV. This CDR3 is built from 15 residues. CDR3 amino acids: CARSLDHGAPYEHYF. The CDR3 nucleotides read TGTGCCAGGAGCTTAGATCATGGGGCCCCCTACGAGCATTACTTC.

Concerning this clonotype: Since no conserved phenylalanine or tryptophan closes the CDR3, a read error is the likely cause. The CDR3 sequence is CAIRLTSWSTDTQYS. The CDR3 nucleotides are TGTGCCATCAGACTAACTAGCTGGAGCACAGATACGCAGTATTCT. V usage is TRBV6-5 and J usage is TRBJ2-3; weak D call: TRBD2 (6 bases). Trimming removed 10 bases at V and 0 bases at J, with 17 bases between. Germline CDR1 and CDR2: MNHEY and SVGAGI. The CDR3 is 15 amino acids.

Of note for this clonotype: The CDR3 does not close with the conserved phenylalanine or tryptophan, likely indicating a read error. It is unclear where the CDR3 begins or ends on the DNA, so no DNA is shown, and the CDR3 is as TCRdb lists it. The genes are TRBV29-1 and TRBJ1-2; the table's D call of TRBD1 was not tested on the DNA. The CDR3 spans 13 residues, counting both ends. Per germline, CDR1 SQVTM and CDR2 ANQGSEA. The CDR3 protein is CSVQGTGNYGYIL.

This clonotype has a handful of counts. One junction end disagrees with the germline gene, perhaps due to a read error. CDR3 loop: CASSLDQGALYEQYF. Here the CDR3 DNA reads TGTGCTAGCAGCCTAGATCAGGGGGCCCTCTACGAGCAGTACTTC. The chain joins TRBV11-2 to TRBJ2-7; 8 bases align to TRBD1. The CDR3 has 15 residues. Germline V gene sequence: CDR1 SGHAT, CDR2 FQNNGV.

Notes on this clonotype: The junction does not match germline at one end; this may be a read error. The chain employs TRBV4-2 and TRBJ2-2, with TRBD2 matching over 9 bases. This CDR3 is built from 17 residues. Looked up from germline, CDR1 is LGHNA and CDR2 is YNFKEQ. CDR3 sequence (DNA): TGTGCCAGCAGCCAAGATTATCGCGGGGGGGCCCCCGGTGAGCTGTATTTT. Translation gives CASSQDYRGGAPGELYF.

Concerning this clonotype: At one end, the junction sequence differs from germline, possibly due to a read error. The chain recombines TRBV28 with TRBJ1-5; 9 bases agree with TRBD1. The CDR3 runs 15 residues. CDR1 MDHEN and CDR2 SYDVKM come from the germline V gene. The CDR3, as DNA: TGTGCCAGCAGACCTGGGACAGGGAGCAGTCAGCCCCAGCATTTT. Its translation is CASRPGTGSSQPQHF. Based on the CDR3 plus reference TRBV28 and TRBJ1-5, the full variable domain is DVKVTQSSRYLVKRTGEKVFLECVQDMDHENMFWYRQDPGLGLRLIYFSYDVKMKEKGDIPEGYSVSREKKERFSLILESASTNQTSMYLCASRPGTGSSQPQHFGDGTRLSIL.

This clonotype has ten or more counts. The chain couples TRBV29-1 to TRBJ2-1, with 14 bases identical to TRBD2. CDR1 and CDR2 (germline): SQVTM, ANQGSEA. J gave up 6 bases and V 6 bases, and 10 bases lay outside the gene matches. The CDR3 consists of 16 residues. For the CDR3, the DNA is TGCAGCGTCGCCGGGACTAGCGGGAGTACGAGCAATGAGCAGTTCTTC. It translates to CSVAGTSGSTSNEQFF.

Comments on this clonotype: The junction differs from germline at one of its ends, possibly a read error. The chain links TRBV6-2 or TRBV6-3 to TRBJ1-2, with D unclear. The CDR3 runs to 12 residues. Germline V gives CDR1 MNHEY, CDR2 SVGEGT. This chain's CDR3 is CASITDWGGYIF. Here the CDR3 DNA reads TGTGCCAGCATCACCGATTGGGGTGGCTACATCTTC.

This clonotype was seen at least ten times. The chain uses TRBV6-5 and TRBJ2-2, with a tentative D call TRBD2 (6 bases). The CDR3 extends over 14 amino acids. Germline V gives CDR1 MNHEY, CDR2 SVGAGI. Trimming shortened V by 1 base and J by 6 bases, and 9 bases separated the two germline ends. CDR3 protein: CASSYWGVSGELFF. The CDR3 region has the DNA TGTGCCAGCAGTTACTGGGGGGTATCCGGGGAGCTGTTTTTT.

In its sample, this clonotype was seen many times. The chain carries TRBV2 and TRBJ1-5, with a tentative D call TRBD1 (5 bases). This CDR3 region has 14 residues. Germline V gene lookup returns CDR1 SNHLY and CDR2 FYNNEI. The V and J ends lost 7 bases and 5 bases respectively, with 15 bases between them. CDR3 in amino acids: CASTGREGYQPQHF. CDR3 DNA sequence: TGTGCCAGCACAGGCAGGGAGGGCTATCAGCCCCAGCATTTT.

About this clonotype: One end of the junction varies from germline; a read error may be responsible. The chain joins TRBV6-2 or TRBV6-3 to TRBJ2-2; the D is unclear. CDR1 is MNHEY, CDR2 SVGEGT, per germline. This CDR3 is 12 amino acids long. CDR3 sequence reads: CVSSNNTGELFF. As DNA, the CDR3 is TGTGTCAGCAGTAACAATACCGGGGAGCTGTTTTTT.

This clonotype has just one count. At one of its ends the junction is not consistent with the germline gene, which may arise from a read error. As DNA, the CDR3 is TGTAGCGTTTTGACGTTTAGCAATCAACCCCAGCATTTT. Its protein is CSVLTFSNQPQHF. V is TRBV29-1 and J is TRBJ1-5; no clear D gene. There are 13 residues in the CDR3. Looked up from germline, CDR1 is SQVTM and CDR2 is ANQGSEA.

There are a few counts of this clonotype. The chain employs TRBV27 and TRBJ2-7, with 9 bases matching TRBD2. The trim removed 4 bases at V and 2 bases at J, leaving 3 bases unmatched. The germline gives CDR1 MNHEY, CDR2 SMNVEV (reference sequence). This CDR3 region has 14 residues. The CDR3 sequence is CASSSRGGAYEQYF. The CDR3 DNA follows: TGTGCCAGCAGTTCCCGCGGGGGGGCCTACGAGCAGTACTTC.

This clonotype is a singleton in its sample. At one of its ends the junction is not consistent with the germline gene, which may arise from a read error. The chain has TRBV29-1 and TRBJ1-2; D is ambiguous. The CDR3 is 16 amino acids. Germline loops: CDR1 SQVTM, CDR2 ANQGSEA. The CDR3 DNA sequence: TGCAGCGTTGTCCCCTATCAAACCTCGGGAGAAGATGGCTACAGTTTC. It translates to CSVVPYQTSGEDGYSF. Full variable domain (outside the CDR3, taken from reference TRBV29-1 and TRBJ1-2): SAVISQKPSRDICQRGTSLTIQCQVDSQVTMMFWYRQQPGQSLTLIATANQGSEATYESGFVIDKFPISRPNLTFSTLTVSNMSPEDSSIYLCSVVPYQTSGEDGYSFGSGTRLTVV.

As to this clonotype: The junction differs from germline at one of its ends, possibly a read error. V and J are TRBV11-3 and TRBJ2-1, with TRBD2 matching over 7 bases. This CDR3 region has 15 residues. Germline CDR1 is SGHNT and CDR2 is YENEEA. This chain's CDR3 is CAGSIDSGTYNERFF. The CDR3 DNA follows: TGTGCCGGCAGCATCGACAGCGGGACCTACAACGAGCGGTTCTTC.

The CDR3 loop is CATDSETGELFF. The CDR3, as DNA: TGTGCCACGGACAGTGAGACCGGGGAGCTGTTTTTT. V is TRBV24-1 and J is TRBJ2-2, with a possible D match to TRBD1 (6 bases). The V end lost 10 bases, the J end lost 5 bases, and 10 bases lay between the germline ends. In germline, CDR1 is KGHDR, CDR2 SFDVKD. The CDR3 is made up of 12 amino acids.

Worth noting for this clonotype: A junction boundary mismatches the germline segment, possibly from a read error. The chain employs TRBV12-3 or TRBV12-4 and TRBJ1-2; the D is unclear. The CDR3 totals 12 residues. DNA for the CDR3: TGTGCCAGCCCGTCTGAGAACTATGACTACACCTTC. It translates to CASPSENYDYTF.

Points on this clonotype: One end of the junction does not line up with germline, which may come from a read error. The chain carries TRBV12-3 or TRBV12-4 and TRBJ2-1; D is uncertain. CDR3 length: 15 amino acids. The CDR3 DNA sequence: TGTTCCAGCACTCCAAACTGGGGTTCCTACAATAAGCAGTTCTTC. It yields the protein CSSTPNWGSYNKQFF.